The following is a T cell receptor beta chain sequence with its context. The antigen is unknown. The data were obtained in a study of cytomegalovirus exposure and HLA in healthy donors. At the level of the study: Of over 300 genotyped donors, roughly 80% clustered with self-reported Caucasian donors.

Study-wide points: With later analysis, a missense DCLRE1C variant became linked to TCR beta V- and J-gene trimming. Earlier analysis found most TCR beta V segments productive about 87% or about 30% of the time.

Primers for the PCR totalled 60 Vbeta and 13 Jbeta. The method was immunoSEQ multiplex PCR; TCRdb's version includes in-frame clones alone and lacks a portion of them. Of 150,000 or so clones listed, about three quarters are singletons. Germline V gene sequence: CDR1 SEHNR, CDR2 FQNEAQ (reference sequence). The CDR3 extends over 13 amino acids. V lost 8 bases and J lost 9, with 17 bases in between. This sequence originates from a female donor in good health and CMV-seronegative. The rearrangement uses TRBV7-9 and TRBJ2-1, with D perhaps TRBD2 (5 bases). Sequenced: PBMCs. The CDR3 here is CASQLDISGEQFF. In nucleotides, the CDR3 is TGTGCCAGCCAACTCGATATCAGCGGTGAGCAGTTCTTC.